This TCR beta chain was captured in a study of T cell changes during pregnancy in multiple sclerosis. Repertoires were generated with immunoSEQ multiplex PCR, while TCRdb's copy carries only in-frame clones and drops some. The sample lists about 99,000 clones, 85% to 95% occurring once. Germline V gene lookup returns CDR1 LNHDA and CDR2 SQIVND (reference sequence). V was pared by 3 bases and J by 10 bases, with 8 bases of the junction left unmatched. The CDR3 loop spans 14 amino acids. The receptor's source is a female donor with multiple sclerosis, enrolled in a pregnancy study. This rearrangement joins TRBV19 to TRBJ1-5; 8 positions agree with TRBD1. Source: peripheral blood, taken after pregnancy. The CDR3 DNA reads as TGTGCCAGTAGTATGGGACAGGACATCAGCCCCCAGCATTTT. Translation: CASSMGQDISPQHF.